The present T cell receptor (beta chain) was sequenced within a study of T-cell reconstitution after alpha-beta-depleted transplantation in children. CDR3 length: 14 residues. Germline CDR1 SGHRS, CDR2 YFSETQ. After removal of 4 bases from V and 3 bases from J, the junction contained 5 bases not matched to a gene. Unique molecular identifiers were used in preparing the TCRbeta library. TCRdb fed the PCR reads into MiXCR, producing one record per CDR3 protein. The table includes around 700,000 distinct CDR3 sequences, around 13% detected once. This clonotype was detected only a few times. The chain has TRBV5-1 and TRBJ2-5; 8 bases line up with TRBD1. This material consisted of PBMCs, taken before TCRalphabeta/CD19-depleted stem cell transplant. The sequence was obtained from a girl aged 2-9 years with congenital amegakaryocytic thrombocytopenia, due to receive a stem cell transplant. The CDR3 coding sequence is TGCGCCAGCAGCCCAATGACAGGGGAAGAGACCCAGTACTTC. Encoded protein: CASSPMTGEETQYF.